The 19 T cell receptor beta chains in this list originate from one sample, sequenced in a study of graft-versus-host responses after intestinal transplantation (dated by TCRdb to the early 2020s). The meaning of the sample's time point label: cells obtained before transplantation from donor or recipient. The library was built by means of the immunoSEQ multiplex PCR assay. In TCRdb, the immuneACCESS table is reduced to in-frame sequences with V and J assigned. These tables do not hold every clone; where another copy was compared, an unresolved V gene accounts for under half, and the others remain unexplained. The sample includes some 83,000 clones, with 91% observed a single time. Over 0.08% of the sample rests with the top ten. These receptors are not linked to any known antigen. The source was unstimulated CD4+ T cells sorted from spleen or lymph node cells, collected before intestinal transplant. These receptors all come from a human donor who received an intestinal transplant.

The J gene is TRBJ2-2, the V gene TRBV19, with D perhaps TRBD2 (6 bases). Trimming took 10 bases from V and 3 from J, leaving 12 bases between them. CDR3 length equals 13 residues. From germline, CDR1 is LNHDA and CDR2 SQIVND (reference sequence). The CDR3: CATLGGDTGELFF. For the CDR3, the DNA is TGTGCCACCCTAGGAGGGGACACCGGGGAGCTGTTTTTT.

J is TRBJ1-2 and V is TRBV6-5; 9 nucleotides agree with TRBD1. The CDR3 covers 16 residues. Germline V gene sequence: CDR1 MNHEY, CDR2 SVGAGI. Losses at the gene ends were 2 bases for V and 6 bases for J; bases not matched to a gene: 10. CDR3 in amino acids: CASSYTAGTGKDGYTF. The DNA of the CDR3 is TGTGCCAGCAGTTACACTGCCGGGACAGGGAAAGATGGCTACACCTTC.

This chain uses TRBV30 with TRBJ1-2, with D possibly being TRBD1 (6 bases). CDR1 is GTSNPN, CDR2 SVGIG, per germline (reference sequence). Trimming stripped 0 bases from V and 6 bases from J, with 17 bases between. The CDR3 sequence is 15 residues long. The CDR3 is CAWSVPTGTLDGYTF. The CDR3 bases are TGTGCCTGGAGTGTACCGACAGGCACCTTGGATGGCTACACCTTC.

V usage is TRBV19 and J usage is TRBJ1-1, with 7 bases fitting TRBD1. Germline CDR1 LNHDA, CDR2 SQIVND (reference sequence). V lost 4 bases to trimming and J lost 6 bases; unmatched junction nucleotides: 11. The CDR3 consists of 15 residues. CDR3 sequence (DNA): TGTGCCAGTAGTACATACACAGGGGAATGGGCTGAAGCTTTCTTT. Translation gives CASSTYTGEWAEAFF.

The gene calls are TRBV27 and TRBJ2-3; the match to TRBD2 covers 11 bases. With V trimmed by 6 bases and J by 1 base, 9 bases remained unmatched. Looked up from germline, CDR1 is MNHEY and CDR2 is SMNVEV (reference sequence). The CDR3 extends over 17 amino acids. In nucleotides, the CDR3 is TGTGCCAGCAGGACCCCGATACTAGCGGGGGGCACAGATACGCAGTATTTT. Encoded protein: CASRTPILAGGTDTQYF.

The rearrangement uses TRBV30 and TRBJ1-1, with D unresolved. CDR1 is GTSNPN, CDR2 SVGIG, per germline (reference sequence). Trimming stripped 1 base from V and 6 bases from J, with 15 bases between. This CDR3 is built from 14 residues. CDR3: CAWSDYTPGAEAFF. The CDR3 coding sequence is TGTGCCTGGAGTGATTACACCCCCGGGGCTGAAGCTTTCTTT.

This clone was found once. This CDR3 is CASSVGVAGGLGQETQYF. In nucleotides, the CDR3 is TGTGCCAGCAGCGTAGGGGTAGCGGGGGGCCTGGGGCAAGAGACCCAGTACTTC. The chain has TRBV9 and TRBJ2-5; 10 positions match TRBD2. The V segment lost 0 bases and the J segment 2 bases; nucleotides outside the gene matches: 10. Germline V gene lookup returns CDR1 SGDLS and CDR2 YYNGEE. The CDR3 consists of 18 residues.

The rearrangement joins TRBV11-3 to TRBJ1-4, with D tentatively TRBD1 (6 bases). V lost 1 base to trimming and J lost 3 bases, with 18 bases between them. This CDR3 is 18 amino acids long. Germline V gene data show CDR1 as SGHNT and CDR2 as YENEEA. The CDR3 sequence: CASSLVRVRGYPNEKLFF. CDR3 coding DNA: TGTGCCAGCAGCTTAGTACGGGTCAGGGGATATCCTAATGAAAAACTGTTTTTT.

This sequence joins TRBV10-3 and TRBJ1-5; possible D gene TRBD1, 6 bases. Germline CDR1 reads ENHRY; CDR2 reads SYGVKD. Trimming took 3 bases from V and 2 from J, leaving 14 bases between them. The CDR3 length is 16 residues. The CDR3 loop reads CAISDPGGGGNQPQHF. As DNA, the CDR3 is TGTGCCATCAGTGACCCCGGGGGGGGCGGCAATCAGCCCCAGCATTTT.

This chain connects TRBV30 to TRBJ1-5; D may be TRBD1 (6 bases). Trimming stripped 2 bases from V and 3 bases from J, with 14 bases between. The CDR3 sequence is 15 residues long. The V gene's germline CDR1 is GTSNPN and CDR2 SVGIG (reference sequence). The CDR3 DNA is TGTGCCTGGAGTCCAATGGGACAATACAATCAGCCCCAGCATTTT. Translated, it gives CAWSPMGQYNQPQHF.

The chain recombines TRBV6-1 with TRBJ2-7; 8 nucleotides agree with TRBD1. Germline lookup yields CDR1 MNHNS and CDR2 SASEGT. There are 15 residues in the CDR3. V lost 7 bases to trimming and J lost 3 bases; unmatched junction nucleotides: 11. CDR3 DNA sequence: TGTGCCAGCATCCGACAGGGGAGGATAGTCTACGAGCAGTACTTC. This encodes CASIRQGRIVYEQYF.

The chain joins TRBV4-3 to TRBJ1-2; D remains ambiguous. Trimming removed 0 bases from V and 4 bases from J, with 9 bases in between. Looked up from germline, CDR1 is LGHNA and CDR2 is YSLEER. The CDR3 runs to 14 residues. CDR3 bases: TGCGCCAGCAGCCAAGAAATGGACTTCTATGGCTACACCTTC. This sequence encodes CASSQEMDFYGYTF.

The genes are TRBV6-6 and TRBJ1-2, with D maybe TRBD1 (6 bases). The CDR3 loop spans 13 amino acids. Per germline, CDR1 MNHNY and CDR2 SVGAGI (reference sequence). The V gene lost 2 bases and the J gene lost 4 bases, with 8 bases spanning the gap. The CDR3 coding sequence is TGTGCCAGCAGTTACCAGGACAGCTATGGCTACACCTTC. It translates to CASSYQDSYGYTF.

The V call is TRBV5-1, the J call TRBJ2-7, with TRBD2 identical over 14 bases. The CDR3 covers 18 residues. CDR1 is SGHRS and CDR2 is YFSETQ in the germline V gene. V trimming: 6 bases; J trimming: 0 bases; junction bases outside the gene matches: 11. Written as DNA, the CDR3 is TGCGCCAGCACCCGAGGGACTAGCGGGGGATCCGTCTCCTACGAGCAGTACTTC. It specifies CASTRGTSGGSVSYEQYF.

The rearrangement links TRBV5-1 to TRBJ1-1; TRBD1 might be the D (6 bases). This CDR3 is 15 amino acids long. Trimming shortened V by 3 bases and J by 2 bases, and 14 bases separated the two germline ends. In germline, CDR1 is SGHRS, CDR2 YFSETQ. In nucleotides, the CDR3 is TGCGCCAGCAGCTGGAGTGGCAGGGGCAACACTGAAGCTTTCTTT. This gives the protein CASSWSGRGNTEAFF.

This rearrangement joins TRBV9 to TRBJ1-1; D possibly corresponds to TRBD1 (5 bases). CDR1 is SGDLS and CDR2 is YYNGEE in the germline V gene. V was clipped by 2 bases and J by 4 bases, with 12 bases between them. CDR3 length equals 14 residues. The CDR3 here is CASSVSMQGTEAFF. In nucleotides, the CDR3 is TGTGCCAGCAGCGTCTCGATGCAGGGCACTGAAGCTTTCTTT.

As for this clone: A junction end diverges from the germline sequence, so it may reflect a read error. Other nucleotide sequences in the sample specify the same CDR3. This chain uses TRBV19 with TRBJ1-2; weak D call: TRBD1 (6 bases). The CDR3 is made up of 14 amino acids. The germline CDR1 and CDR2 sequences are LNHDA and SQIVND (reference sequence). CDR3 DNA sequence: TGCGCCAGTAGTAGACAACAGGGATCCTATGGCTACACCTTC. Amino acids: CASSRQQGSYGYTF.

The chain recombines TRBV6-6 with TRBJ2-7; 10 bases line up with TRBD2. The V gene's germline CDR1 is MNHNY and CDR2 SVGAGI (reference sequence). Trimming removed 7 bases from V and 4 bases from J; junction bases left unmatched: 10. The CDR3 extends over 15 amino acids. The CDR3, as DNA: TGTGCCAGCACCATGCCTAGCGGGGGCGGGTACGAGCAGTACTTC. Amino acids: CASTMPSGGGYEQYF.

The CDR3 reads CASSQGRDYEQYF. The CDR3 DNA sequence: TGCGCCAGCAGCCAAGGCAGGGATTACGAGCAGTACTTC. The rearrangement links TRBV4-3 to TRBJ2-7; weak D call: TRBD1 (5 bases). V was trimmed by 1 base and J by 4 bases, leaving 8 bases between them. The CDR3 runs to 13 residues. The germline CDR1 and CDR2 sequences are LGHNA and YSLEER.